This T cell receptor (beta chain) was found in a study of blood T cell repertoires in COVID-19. Overall study context: From the United States, Italy and Spain came samples of acute and convalescent COVID-19. From T cells, B-cell-depleted T cells, or PBMCs came the material, which was cDNA or gDNA.

Per the authors' pipeline: The authors estimated nucleated cell counts from reference gene primer amplification. This table comes from immunoSEQ multiplex PCR, and its TCRdb copy is limited to in-frame clones, with some not included. V, J and clone size derive from that table, while D and trimming were established from the DNA sequence. The table shows tens of thousands of clones, with 90% occurring only once. This CDR3 has 12 residues. The germline gives CDR1 SQVTM, CDR2 ANQGSEA. The ends lost 6 bases at V and 4 bases at J; junction bases unmatched: 5. This sequence joins TRBV29-1 and TRBJ1-2; 7 bases match TRBD1. This TCR came from a man in his fifties with acute or convalescent COVID-19. Material for sequencing was peripheral blood. The CDR3 here is CSVAGGLYGYTF. The CDR3 DNA sequence: TGCAGCGTCGCAGGGGGGCTCTATGGCTACACCTTC.